One sample yielded the 32 T cell receptor beta chains listed below, sequenced in a study of T cell repertoires in cytomegalovirus infection. MiXCR, run by TCRdb on the reads, gives a single entry per CDR3 protein. The sample holds about 200,000 distinct CDR3 sequences, less than 9.5% seen once. Input material: PBMCs. The receptors originated from a human donor in good health (CMV status not recorded). Some clones in this sample may be carry-over from other donors' samples.

The rearrangement uses TRBV18 and TRBJ1-2, with a tentative D call TRBD1 (6 bases). This CDR3 spans 14 amino acids. Trimming left V 4 bases short and J 8 bases short, with 17 bases between. CDR1 KGHSH and CDR2 LQKENI come from the germline V gene. CDR3: CASSRPGAPRGYTF. CDR3 in DNA: TGTGCCAGCTCACGTCCAGGGGCTCCAAGAGGCTACACCTTC.

This clonotype has at least ten counts. The rearrangement uses TRBV6-1 and TRBJ1-2, with 9 bases lining up with TRBD1. Trimming cost V 5 bases and J 5 bases; bases outside gene matches: 6. CDR1 and CDR2 (germline): MNHNS, SASEGT. The CDR3 has 14 residues. The CDR3 DNA reads as TGTGCCAGCAGTAGACAGGGGGGTCGGTATGGCTACACCTTC. It encodes CASSRQGGRYGYTF.

This clonotype occurred many times. The J gene is TRBJ1-1, the V gene TRBV28; D not resolved. CDR3 length equals 11 residues. V was cut by 6 bases and J by 6 bases, with 8 bases left in between. Germline values: CDR1 MDHEN, CDR2 SYDVKM. The CDR3 sequence is CASRHTAEAFF. The CDR3 coding sequence is TGTGCCAGCAGACATACAGCTGAAGCTTTCTTT. Based on the CDR3 plus reference TRBV28 and TRBJ1-1, the full variable domain is DVKVTQSSRYLVKRTGEKVFLECVQDMDHENMFWYRQDPGLGLRLIYFSYDVKMKEKGDIPEGYSVSREKKERFSLILESASTNQTSMYLCASRHTAEAFFGQGTRLTVV.

This clonotype was seen only a few times. The genes are TRBV28 and TRBJ1-2; D unresolved. Germline CDR1 MDHEN, CDR2 SYDVKM. V was cut by 6 bases and J by 5 bases, with 7 bases left in between. The length of the CDR3 is 11 residues. CDR3 DNA: TGTGCCAGCAGCACGCAGTATGGCTACACCTTC. Amino acids: CASSTQYGYTF.

A few counts support this clonotype. The genes are TRBV23-1 and TRBJ1-5, with 7 bases that match TRBD1. TRBV23-1 is recorded as an ORF, its role being uncertain. The CDR3 covers 15 residues. V was pared by 3 bases and J by 6 bases, with 8 bases of the junction left unmatched. This chain's CDR3 is CASSQRQGHSQPQHF. For the CDR3, the DNA is TGCGCCAGCAGTCAGAGACAGGGACACAGTCAGCCCCAGCATTTT.

This clonotype was counted many times. The CDR3 DNA reads as TGCAGTGCTAGTGGGTTGTGGGAAACCAAGGCCCAGTACTTC. It codes for CSASGLWETKAQYF. V usage is TRBV20-1 and J usage is TRBJ2-5, with D uncertain. V dropped 3 bases and J dropped 9 bases, with 20 bases sitting between them. This CDR3 has 14 amino acids. Per the germline V gene, CDR1 is DFQATT and CDR2 is SNEGSKA (reference sequence).

This clonotype was recorded many times. The rearrangement uses TRBV7-8 and TRBJ2-5; no clear D. This CDR3 comprises 11 residues. Germline V gene lookup returns CDR1 SGHVS and CDR2 FQNEAQ. The V gene lost 3 bases and the J gene lost 1 base, with 0 bases spanning the gap. CDR3 nucleotide sequence: TGTGCCAGCAGCTTCCAAGAGACCCAGTACTTC. It yields the protein CASSFQETQYF.

The chain couples TRBV28 to TRBJ2-7; 8 bases line up with TRBD1. This CDR3 comprises 15 residues. The junction had 4 bases not matched to a gene; V was cut back by 1 base and J by 2 bases. Germline CDR1 reads MDHEN; CDR2 reads SYDVKM. The CDR3 loop reads CASSLYWTGTYEQYF. In DNA, the CDR3 is TGTGCCAGCAGTTTATATTGGACAGGGACCTACGAGCAGTACTTC.

A note on this clonotype: One junction end does not reproduce the germline sequence, and a read error may be involved. This rearrangement joins TRBV7-4 to TRBJ1-5; D unclear. The germline V gene encodes CDR1 SGHVT and CDR2 SQSDAQ. There are 13 residues in the CDR3. CDR3 amino acids: CTSSLEGNQPQHF. The CDR3 DNA reads TGTACCAGCAGCTTGGAGGGCAATCAGCCCCAGCATTTT.

This clonotype was counted at least ten times. The chain carries TRBV7-3 and TRBJ2-1; TRBD2 might be the D (6 bases). There are 14 residues in the CDR3. V lost 5 bases, J lost 2 bases, and 10 bases lay in between. CDR1 and CDR2 (germline): SGHTA, FQGTGA. This chain's CDR3 is CASSPAGTYNEQFF. The CDR3 DNA sequence: TGTGCCAGCAGCCCCGCGGGGACCTACAATGAGCAGTTCTTC.

This clonotype was counted ten times or more. The chain links TRBV7-2 to TRBJ2-1; 16 nucleotides agree with TRBD2. Trimming took 7 bases from V and 0 from J; bases not matched to a gene: 6. The CDR3 spans 18 residues. Germline loops: CDR1 SGHTA, CDR2 FQGNSA. The chain's CDR3 is CASTLGLAGGSSYNEQFF. The CDR3 region has the DNA TGTGCCAGCACCCTGGGACTAGCGGGAGGGAGCTCCTACAATGAGCAGTTCTTC.

The table lists this clonotype with a few counts. The chain joins TRBV11-2 to TRBJ2-4; possible D gene TRBD1, 6 bases. The ends were cut back, 5 bases at V and 7 bases at J, with 21 bases in the middle. The CDR3 covers 16 residues. Germline lookup yields CDR1 SGHAT and CDR2 FQNNGV. CDR3: CASSPSAGRGLNIQYF. Written as DNA, the CDR3 is TGTGCCAGCAGCCCATCTGCGGGTAGGGGGTTGAACATTCAGTACTTC.

This clonotype was detected a few times. This sequence joins TRBV28 and TRBJ1-5; TRBD1 matches at 7 bases. The trim removed 7 bases at V and 7 bases at J, leaving 13 bases unmatched. In germline, CDR1 is MDHEN, CDR2 SYDVKM. This CDR3 is built from 15 residues. Here the CDR3 reads CASTTRGKGAQPQHF. In DNA form, the CDR3 reads TGTGCCAGCACCACCCGGGGCAAGGGGGCCCAGCCCCAGCATTTT.

This clonotype has a count of ten or more. The J gene is TRBJ2-2, the V gene TRBV7-2; 10 bases fit TRBD2. The ends lost 5 bases at V and 7 bases at J; junction bases unmatched: 13. Germline values: CDR1 SGHTA, CDR2 FQGNSA. The CDR3 has 17 amino acids. CDR3 sequence: CASSSGGLAGVRGELFF. CDR3 nucleotides: TGTGCCAGCAGCAGTGGTGGGCTAGCGGGAGTTCGCGGGGAGCTGTTTTTT.

This clonotype was seen repeatedly, ten times or more. J is TRBJ2-2 and V is TRBV19, with TRBD1 matching 9 bases. V lost 6 bases, J lost 1 base, and 6 bases stayed unmatched. This CDR3 has 16 residues. From germline, CDR1 is LNHDA and CDR2 SQIVND (reference sequence). The CDR3 DNA reads as TGTGCCAGTAGCCGGGGACAGGGAGTGAACACCGGGGAGCTGTTTTTT. It is translated as CASSRGQGVNTGELFF.

This clonotype came up many times. This chain links TRBV7-2 with TRBJ2-7; D perhaps matches TRBD1 (5 bases). CDR3 length equals 14 residues. The ends were cut back, 5 bases at V and 6 bases at J, with 17 bases in the middle. Germline CDR1 SGHTA, CDR2 FQGNSA. CDR3 amino acids: CASSLNPGPTEQYF. DNA of the CDR3: TGTGCCAGCAGCCTAAATCCAGGGCCTACCGAGCAGTACTTC. Together with reference TRBV7-2 and TRBJ2-7, the CDR3 gives the full variable domain: GAGVSQSPSNKVTEKGKDVELRCDPISGHTALYWYRQSLGQGLEFLIYFQGNSAPDKSGLPSDRFSAERTGGSVSTLTIQRTQQEDSAVYLCASSLNPGPTEQYFGPGTRLTVT.

Many counts were recorded for this clonotype. The genes are TRBV19 and TRBJ2-1, with 14 bases fitting TRBD2. After removal of 5 bases from V and 5 bases from J, the junction contained 5 bases not matched to a gene. This CDR3 is built from 16 residues. Germline CDR1 and CDR2: LNHDA and SQIVND (reference sequence). The CDR3 DNA follows: TGTGCCAGTAGTCACCGGACTAGCGGGAGGAACAATGAGCAGTTCTTC. Encoded protein: CASSHRTSGRNNEQFF. Full variable domain (outside the CDR3, taken from reference TRBV19 and TRBJ2-1): DGGITQSPKYLFRKEGQNVTLSCEQNLNHDAMYWYRQDPGQGLRLIYYSQIVNDFQKGDIAEGYSVSREKKESFPLTVTSAQKNPTAFYLCASSHRTSGRNNEQFFGPGTRLTVL.

There are a few counts of this clonotype. V is TRBV5-1 and J is TRBJ2-3; the match to TRBD2 covers 9 bases. In germline, CDR1 is SGHRS, CDR2 YFSETQ. The V segment lost 3 bases and the J segment 4 bases; nucleotides outside the gene matches: 6. The CDR3 has 15 amino acids. The CDR3 sequence: CASSSSGGSSDTQYF. Written as DNA, the CDR3 is TGCGCCAGCAGCTCGAGCGGGGGGAGTTCAGATACGCAGTATTTT.

This clonotype was detected many times. The J gene is TRBJ1-1, the V gene TRBV7-2, with D possibly matching TRBD1 (6 bases). V lost 6 bases, J lost 1 base, and 12 bases lay in between. The CDR3 length is 14 residues. Germline V gene data show CDR1 as SGHTA and CDR2 as FQGNSA. The CDR3 sequence is CASRTGTWNTEAFF. CDR3 nucleotides: TGTGCCAGCAGAACCGGGACATGGAACACTGAAGCTTTCTTT.

The rearrangement joins TRBV7-2 to TRBJ2-7, with 7 bases fitting TRBD2. Germline V CDR1 and CDR2: SGHTA, FQGNSA. The CDR3 contains 14 residues. The V segment lost 5 bases and the J segment 4 bases; nucleotides outside the gene matches: 8. CDR3 DNA sequence: TGTGCCAGCAGCCCCCTAGCGGACCGATACGAGCAGTACTTC. This encodes CASSPLADRYEQYF.

This clonotype showed up many times. CDR3 region: CASSISGGFQETQYF. CDR3 bases: TGTGCCAGCAGCATTAGCGGGGGGTTCCAAGAGACCCAGTACTTC. This rearrangement joins TRBV7-2 to TRBJ2-5, with 10 bases that match TRBD2. Germline V gives CDR1 SGHTA, CDR2 FQGNSA. Trimming cost V 5 bases and J 1 base; bases outside gene matches: 4. The CDR3 is made up of 15 amino acids. Combining the CDR3 with reference TRBV7-2 and TRBJ2-5 gives the whole variable domain GAGVSQSPSNKVTEKGKDVELRCDPISGHTALYWYRQSLGQGLEFLIYFQGNSAPDKSGLPSDRFSAERTGGSVSTLTIQRTQQEDSAVYLCASSISGGFQETQYFGPGTRLLVL.

This clonotype was counted many times. V and J are TRBV11-2 and TRBJ1-5; perhaps TRBD1 as D (6 bases). V lost 5 bases, J lost 6 bases, and 14 bases lay in between. Germline V lookup: CDR1 SGHAT, CDR2 FQNNGV. This CDR3 is built from 14 residues. The CDR3 protein is CASSAQGKSQPQHF. CDR3 sequence (DNA): TGTGCCAGCAGCGCACAGGGTAAAAGTCAGCCCCAGCATTTT.

V gene TRBV29-1 combines with J gene TRBJ2-3; D is uncertain. The CDR3 has 10 residues. The germline V and J ends were trimmed by 3 bases and 6 bases, with 4 bases remaining between them. The germline V gene has CDR1 SQVTM and CDR2 ANQGSEA. The CDR3 DNA is TGCAGCGTTGATTACGATACGCAGTATTTT. Protein sequence: CSVDYDTQYF.

This clonotype appeared many times. The rearrangement links TRBV7-9 to TRBJ2-7; a possible D gene is TRBD1 (6 bases). The CDR3 is made up of 14 amino acids. Germline assignment: CDR1 SEHNR and CDR2 FQNEAQ (reference sequence). The V gene lost 5 bases and the J gene lost 3 bases, with 14 bases spanning the gap. This CDR3 is CASSKGVGSYEQYF. The CDR3 DNA reads TGTGCCAGCAGCAAGGGGGTGGGAAGCTACGAGCAGTACTTC.

This clonotype was seen many times. The rearrangement joins TRBV12-3 or TRBV12-4 to TRBJ2-7; 9 nucleotides line up with TRBD1. The CDR3 loop spans 15 amino acids. V shed 6 bases, J shed 0 bases, and the junction held 6 bases outside the gene matches. This CDR3 is CASRGRDRASYEQYF. CDR3 DNA: TGTGCCAGCAGGGGACGGGACAGGGCCTCCTACGAGCAGTACTTC.

This clonotype was seen repeatedly, ten times or more. The chain uses TRBV7-2 and TRBJ2-3; 10 bases agree with TRBD1. Trimming removed 0 bases from V and 4 bases from J; junction bases left unmatched: 4. This CDR3 comprises 16 residues. The germline V gene has CDR1 SGHTA and CDR2 FQGNSA. The CDR3: CASSLASTGGPDTQYF. For the CDR3, the DNA is TGTGCCAGCAGCTTAGCGTCGACAGGGGGCCCAGATACGCAGTATTTT.

The sample holds many counts of this clonotype. The CDR3 is CASSLEYEDTQYF. In DNA form, the CDR3 reads TGTGCCAGCAGCCTAGAATACGAGGATACGCAGTATTTT. V and J are TRBV7-3 and TRBJ2-3, with D hard to call. The V end was cut by 5 bases, the J end by 6 bases, with 12 bases between. This CDR3 comprises 13 residues. CDR1 is SGHTA, CDR2 FQGTGA, per germline.

The chain has TRBV29-1 and TRBJ2-3; the D call may be TRBD1 or TRBD2 (6 bases each). V was clipped by 6 bases and J by 1 base, with 17 bases between them. The CDR3 has 15 amino acids. The germline CDR1 and CDR2 sequences are SQVTM and ANQGSEA. This CDR3 reads CSVPGARGGTDTQYF. The DNA of the CDR3 is TGCAGCGTCCCAGGGGCGCGGGGTGGCACAGATACGCAGTATTTT.

This clonotype was seen many times. The rearrangement joins TRBV7-9 to TRBJ1-2; D remains unclear. The CDR3 sequence is 13 residues long. The V end lost 5 bases, the J end lost 8 bases, and 15 bases lay between the germline ends. Looked up from germline, CDR1 is SEHNR and CDR2 is FQNEAQ (reference sequence). The CDR3 nucleotides read TGTGCCAGCAGCCTCGGCCCCGGTTCGGGCTACACCTTC. This translates into CASSLGPGSGYTF.

Note on this clonotype: This could be a read error, since a much larger clone is one nucleotide away. This chain connects TRBV2 to TRBJ2-3, with 11 bases fitting TRBD2. CDR1 is SNHLY, CDR2 FYNNEI, per germline. The CDR3 is 14 residues long. CDR3 coding DNA: TGTGCCAGCACGACTAGCGGGGCCCACCATACGCGGTATTTT. As protein: CASTTSGAHHTRYF.

The chain uses TRBV2 and TRBJ2-2; D gene ambiguous. Per the germline V gene, CDR1 is SNHLY and CDR2 is FYNNEI. V dropped 6 bases and J dropped 1 base, with 12 bases sitting between them. The CDR3 sequence is 15 residues long. CDR3 residues: CASRETELNTGELFF. The DNA of the CDR3 is TGTGCCAGCAGGGAGACGGAACTGAACACCGGGGAGCTGTTTTTT.

This clonotype was observed at least ten times. The chain links TRBV12-3 or TRBV12-4 to TRBJ2-7; 9 positions match TRBD1. The CDR3 has 13 amino acids. V dropped 6 bases and J dropped 6; count of bases not matched to a gene: 6. The CDR3 loop is CASRRTGVSEQYF. The CDR3 bases are TGTGCCAGCAGGAGGACAGGGGTGAGCGAGCAGTACTTC.